This T cell receptor (beta chain) was captured in a study of a mutant IDH1 vaccine in newly diagnosed glioma. Study as a whole: The study held visit V12 at week 35 and visit V13 at week 47.

General study results and limits: Immune responses arising from the vaccine appeared in about 93% of patients. Pseudoprogression apparently tracked independently of changes in top peripheral T cell clonotypes.

This table comes from immunoSEQ multiplex PCR, and its TCRdb copy is limited to in-frame clones, with some not included. This table holds some 20,000 clones, around 82% found once. Remarks on this clone: The target antigen is unknown.

Germline-derived CDR1 and CDR2 are SGDLS and YYNGEE. Trimming took 0 bases from V and 8 from J, leaving 17 bases between them. The CDR3 contains 15 residues. Time point denoted: week 47, end of study. Each dose delivered 300 ug of mutant IDH1 20-mer peptide subcutaneously with imiquimod. The material was PBMCs, obtained from a glioma patient whose treatment included an IDH1 peptide vaccine. The chain has TRBV9 and TRBJ1-2, with D possibly matching TRBD1 (5 bases). The clonotype comes from a middle-aged man with glioma. The CDR3 loop is CASSVGSGERYGYTF. DNA of the CDR3: TGTGCCAGCAGCGTAGGTTCGGGGGAAAGGTACGGCTACACCTTC.